Listed below are T cell receptor beta chains from one sample, sequenced in a study of blood T cell repertoires in COVID-19. TCRdb's table, derived via immunoSEQ multiplex PCR, lists solely in-frame clones and lacks some. The sample includes 150,000 or so clones, about 82% seen only once; the top ten take 4.5%. The sample consisted of peripheral blood. These receptor sequences come from a woman of 80 years or more with active or convalescent COVID-19. CDR3s include the opening cysteine and the closing phenylalanine or tryptophan. A D gene is named only where the DNA matches it firmly. Size values are once, few and many counts, or a class for expanded clones, and some rows have none.

TRBV5-1	.	TRBJ1-3	.	TGCGCCAGCAGCTTGTATTTGCAGGGTGGTGGAAACACCATATATTTT	CASSLYLQGGGNTIYF
TRBV9	.	TRBJ2-1	.	TGTGCCAGCAGCGCCGCCGGGACTCCGAAGCAGTTCTTC	CASSAAGTPKQFF
TRBV30	.	TRBJ2-3	.	TGTGCCTGGAGTCGAGGAGGGGGCGGCGCAGATACGCAGTATTTT	CAWSRGGGGADTQYF
TRBV21-1	once	TRBJ2-1	.	TGTGCCAGCAGCTCGCGATCTCCGGCCCCAGGGGATGAGCAGTTCTTC	CASSSRSPAPGDEQFF
TRBV19	.	TRBJ1-6	TRBD1	TGTGCCAGTAGCCCCCGTGCGGTGGGACAGTTAAATAATTCACCCCTCCACTTT	CASSPRAVGQLNNSPLHF
TRBV11-2	.	TRBJ2-7	TRBD2	TGTGCCAGCAGCTTAGTGGCCGGGGGGGCAAACTACGAGCAGTACTTC	CASSLVAGGANYEQYF
TRBV11-2	.	TRBJ2-5	.	TGTGCCAGCAGCTTATGGCAGGGCCCGCGGGAGACCCAGTACTTC	CASSLWQGPRETQYF
TRBV27	.	TRBJ2-2	.	TGTGCCAGCAGTTCAGGGGGGCCCGGGGAGCTGTTTTTT	CASSSGGPGELFF
TRBV6-5	few	TRBJ1-3	.	TGTGCCAGCAGTTCATCTATCTCTGGAAACACCATATATTTT	CASSSSISGNTIYF
TRBV27	.	TRBJ2-5	.	TGTGCCAGCAGACCGACCCTCGGGGGGACCCAGTACTTC	CASRPTLGGTQYF
TRBV30	.	TRBJ1-1	TRBD1	TGTGCCTGGATAACAGGGGGCTGGACTGAAGCTTTCTTT	CAWITGGWTEAFF